This T cell receptor beta chain comes out of a study of blood T cell repertoires in COVID-19 (TCRdb year 2020). With regard to the full study: Collaborator samples came from the United States, Italy and Spain and covered acute and convalescent phases of COVID-19. The material from the prospective study consisted of cDNA or gDNA derived from T cells, B-cell-depleted T cells, or PBMCs. Subjects who had been exposed to COVID-19, were actively infected with it, or had recovered from it provided the deeply sampled blood TCRbeta repertoires that made up the dataset. A freely available public database, intended as a resource for researchers studying the immune response to SARS-CoV-2, is where the repertoires were released. The samples were drawn from two sources: the first 160 participants of the ongoing ImmuneRACE study, and about 1,300 subjects contributed by 6 global collaborators. A de-identified subject ID, COVID-19 status, age in years and sex were almost always included in the sample metadata. HLA class I and class II types, where available, came from metadata supplied by the sample provider rather than from assay-based typing. Overall study outcomes, separate from this receptor: The amount of clinical and demographic metadata varied by source and participant and was provided uncurated.

As to this clone: Its antigen target is currently unknown. No base qualities exist here, and no much larger clone lies one base off it.

TCRbeta CDR3 regions were amplified from genomic DNA by means of the immunoSEQ Assay, a bias-controlled multiplex PCR. The original pipeline was this. Within the assay, amplification of reference gene primers was used to estimate how many nucleated cells each sample contained. To quantify the absolute abundance of each unique TCRbeta CDR3 rearrangement, sequence reads were collapsed and filtered. Productive Simpson clonality was computed per sample as the square root of Simpson's diversity index over productive rearrangements. Not all clones reach the TCRdb copy of this immuneACCESS table, which keeps in-frame sequences only. Checked studies attribute under half of the gap to unresolved V genes and leave the rest unexplained. The V and J calls and clone size come from that table; D and trimming were worked out from the DNA. The sample profile shows approximately 28,000 clones; roughly 90% of them were found once. The ten most abundant clones make up roughly 5% of the sample.

V loses 4 bases of germline sequence and J loses 2 bases, and the interval between the two ends is 15 bases. Including the terminal cysteine and phenylalanine, the CDR3 comprises 15 residues. Only the CDR3 portion is preserved as DNA: 45 bases, with reading frame beginning at the first base. CDR1 SGHRS and CDR2 YFSETQ were looked up in the germline V gene. The collaborating institutions used their own protocols to collect whole blood in K2EDTA tubes. For TCRbeta analysis, collaborators shipped samples in one of three forms: frozen whole blood, isolated PBMCs, or DNA extracted from either of those sample types.

The TCR originated in a man between 60 and 70 years old with active COVID-19. The sequence links TRBV5-1 to TRBJ2-5; the D segment could be TRBD2, given 6 matching bases. Sequenced: peripheral blood. The CDR3 is CASSRRLEGQETQYF. In nucleotide form, the sequence is TGCGCCAGCAGCAGAAGACTAGAGGGACAAGAGACCCAGTACTTC. Reference TRBV5-1 and TRBJ2-5 genes cover what lies past the CDR3, so the full variable domain is KAGVTQTPRYLIKTRGQQVTLSCSPISGHRSVSWYQQTPGQGLQFLFEYFSETQRNKGNFPGRFSGRQFSNSRSEMNVSTLELGDSALYLCASSRRLEGQETQYFGPGTRLLVL.